This passage covers 23 T cell receptor beta chains from one sample sequenced in a study of cytomegalovirus exposure and HLA in healthy donors. The primer mix had 60 Vbeta and 13 Jbeta primers. The assay was immunoSEQ multiplex PCR, and TCRdb's table has in-frame clones only and misses some. The sample includes 140,000 or so clones, 75% to 90% seen only once; the top ten take under 5%. The sequencing input was PBMCs. The receptors were gathered from a man aged 35 to 55 in good health and CMV-seronegative.

V gene TRBV6-5 combines with J gene TRBJ1-5; 8 bases are shared with TRBD1. The CDR3 contains 15 residues. CDR1 is MNHEY, CDR2 SVGAGI, per germline. With 8 bases clipped from V and 3 bases from J, the junction kept 9 bases outside the gene matches. CDR3 in amino acids: CASATGGIANQPQHF. CDR3 nucleotides: TGTGCCAGCGCAACAGGGGGTATAGCCAATCAGCCCCAGCATTTT.

V and J are TRBV6-1 and TRBJ1-5, with a weak D call TRBD1 (5 bases). The CDR3 loop spans 12 amino acids. Germline V gene sequence: CDR1 MNHNS, CDR2 SASEGT. V was cut by 6 bases and J by 7 bases, with 10 bases left in between. The CDR3 reads CASSPGGQPQHF. CDR3 in DNA: TGTGCCAGCAGCCCCGGGGGACAGCCCCAGCATTTT.

The genes are TRBV15 and TRBJ1-4; D unclear. In germline, CDR1 is LNHNV, CDR2 YYDKDF (reference sequence). V was cut by 1 base and J by 0 bases, with 9 bases left in between. CDR3 length equals 16 residues. CDR3 DNA: TGTGCCACCAGCAGAGCCCCGGGAGCAACTAATGAAAAACTGTTTTTT. Translation gives CATSRAPGATNEKLFF.

The V call is TRBV5-1, the J call TRBJ1-2, with 10 nucleotides matching TRBD1. CDR1 is SGHRS and CDR2 is YFSETQ in the germline V gene. The CDR3 contains 13 residues. V was pared by 5 bases and J by 8 bases, with 6 bases of the junction left unmatched. The CDR3 DNA reads TGCGCCAGCAGTCGACAGGGGGCAGAAGGCTACACCTTC. Its protein is CASSRQGAEGYTF.

This sequence joins TRBV7-8 and TRBJ2-2, with TRBD2 identical over 9 bases. Germline values: CDR1 SGHVS, CDR2 FQNEAQ. J lost 2 bases, V lost 5 bases, and 6 bases had no gene match. The CDR3 length is 16 residues. In nucleotides, the CDR3 is TGTGCCAGCAGCGGAAGGGGACTAGCTAACACCGGGGAGCTGTTTTTT. Its translation is CASSGRGLANTGELFF.

This chain joins TRBV7-9 and TRBJ2-5, with 11 bases fitting TRBD2. Germline V gene sequence: CDR1 SEHNR, CDR2 FQNEAQ (reference sequence). CDR3 length: 16 amino acids. The ends lost 5 bases at V and 5 bases at J; junction bases unmatched: 10. The CDR3 sequence: CASSPVAGGLGETQYF. The CDR3 nucleotides read TGTGCCAGCAGCCCCGTAGCGGGGGGGCTAGGGGAGACCCAGTACTTC.

V usage is TRBV19 and J usage is TRBJ2-7; TRBD2 agrees at 7 bases. The V segment lost 7 bases and the J segment 2 bases; nucleotides outside the gene matches: 11. The length of the CDR3 is 15 residues. Germline CDR1 is LNHDA and CDR2 is SQIVND (reference sequence). CDR3 region: CASKLGGGRTYEQYF. The CDR3 DNA reads TGTGCCAGTAAGCTGGGGGGGGGACGTACCTACGAGCAGTACTTC.

V usage is TRBV9 and J usage is TRBJ1-2; 8 positions agree with TRBD1. CDR3 length: 15 residues. Looked up from germline, CDR1 is SGDLS and CDR2 is YYNGEE. Germline trimming cut 3 bases from V and 7 bases from J; bases unmatched to any gene: 11. In nucleotides, the CDR3 is TGTGCCAGCAGCGCAAGCGAGGACAGGGTGGGTGGCTACACCTTC. Amino acids: CASSASEDRVGGYTF. The entire variable domain, with the rest obtained from reference TRBV9 and TRBJ1-2, is as follows: DSGVTQTPKHLITATGQRVTLRCSPRSGDLSVYWYQQSLDQGLQFLIQYYNGEERAKGNILERFSAQQFPDLHSELNLSSLELGDSALYFCASSASEDRVGGYTFGSGTRLTVV.

There are a few counts of this clone. The rearrangement links TRBV18 to TRBJ1-2; 7 nucleotides match TRBD1. Germline V gene data show CDR1 as KGHSH and CDR2 as LQKENI. The CDR3 loop spans 12 amino acids. V lost 5 bases, J lost 6 bases, and 3 bases stayed unmatched. The CDR3 reads CASSSTGDGYTF. In DNA, the CDR3 is TGTGCCAGCTCATCCACAGGGGATGGCTACACCTTC.

This clone was seen only once. This chain links TRBV27 with TRBJ2-7; TRBD1 matches 8 bases. The CDR3 extends over 16 amino acids. Germline-derived CDR1 and CDR2 are MNHEY and SMNVEV (reference sequence). The J segment lost 2 bases and the V segment lost 4 bases, leaving 10 bases of the junction unmatched. The CDR3 region is CASSYLAGQGPYEQYF. CDR3 DNA: TGTGCCAGCAGTTATCTCGCAGGACAGGGACCCTACGAGCAGTACTTC.

The V and J genes are TRBV12-5 and TRBJ2-7, with 10 positions matching TRBD1. This CDR3 has 15 residues. V shed 4 bases, J shed 7 bases, and the junction held 10 bases outside the gene matches. Germline CDR1 and CDR2: LGHNT and FRNRAP. CDR3 in DNA: TGTGCTAGTGGTTCTTGGACAGGGGGAGCGGGGGAGCAGTACTTC. Its protein is CASGSWTGGAGEQYF.

The chain has TRBV29-1 and TRBJ2-1, with 13 bases that match TRBD2. V shed 7 bases and J 10 bases; nucleotides not matched to a gene: 10. Germline CDR1 reads SQVTM; CDR2 reads ANQGSEA. The CDR3 is 14 amino acids. The CDR3 region is CSGLAGGHLREQFF. DNA of the CDR3: TGCAGCGGACTAGCGGGGGGCCATCTTAGGGAGCAGTTCTTC.

The V gene is TRBV27, the J gene TRBJ2-3, with TRBD2 as a possible D gene (7 bases). The germline V gene encodes CDR1 MNHEY and CDR2 SMNVEV (reference sequence). The CDR3 loop spans 17 amino acids. V was cut by 7 bases and J by 1 base, with 21 bases left in between. CDR3 nucleotide sequence: TGTGCCAGCAAACTGCGGGGTCGGGGGGCGGGCACAGATACGCAGTATTTT. Amino acids: CASKLRGRGAGTDTQYF.

The genes are TRBV18 and TRBJ1-6, with a tentative D call TRBD1 (5 bases). CDR1 is KGHSH and CDR2 is LQKENI in the germline V gene. Trimming stripped 3 bases from V and 5 bases from J, with 14 bases between. The CDR3 has 16 amino acids. CDR3 protein: CASSPTVGTHNSPLHF. DNA of the CDR3: TGTGCCAGCTCACCGACGGTAGGGACTCATAATTCACCCCTCCACTTT.

The DNA of the CDR3 is TGCGCCAGCAGCTTCATAGTAGCCCCCACCGGGGAGCTGTTTTTT. Translated: CASSFIVAPTGELFF. The chain employs TRBV5-1 and TRBJ2-2; D is undetermined. Looked up from germline, CDR1 is SGHRS and CDR2 is YFSETQ. Trimming removed 2 bases from V and 4 bases from J, with 12 bases in between. This CDR3 is built from 15 residues.

The chain carries TRBV4-3 and TRBJ2-4; possible D gene TRBD2, 5 bases. The CDR3 totals 15 residues. The V end was cut by 3 bases, the J end by 5 bases, with 14 bases between. CDR1 is LGHNA, CDR2 YSLEER, per germline. CDR3 nucleotide sequence: TGCGCCAGCAGCCACCTTACGGGAATTCAAAACATTCAGTACTTC. Protein sequence: CASSHLTGIQNIQYF.

The chain's CDR3 is CASMGQRGETYEQYF. The CDR3, as DNA: TGTGCCAGCATGGGGCAGCGGGGGGAAACCTACGAGCAGTACTTC. The chain employs TRBV7-2 and TRBJ2-5; 9 positions agree with TRBD2. TRBJ2-7 explains the end of the DNA better; the J call may be wrong. Germline CDR1 reads SGHTA; CDR2 reads FQGNSA. The CDR3 length is 15 residues.

The V gene is TRBV25-1, the J gene TRBJ2-5; possibly TRBD2 for D (6 bases). This CDR3 is built from 14 residues. The ends were cut back, 0 bases at V and 3 bases at J, with 8 bases in the middle. Germline V gene lookup returns CDR1 MGHDK and CDR2 SYGVNS. The CDR3 DNA sequence: TGTGCCAGCAGTGAATACGGCGGGAAAGAGACCCAGTACTTC. As protein: CASSEYGGKETQYF.

This chain links TRBV6-1 with TRBJ2-7; 9 bases are a match to TRBD2. V shed 8 bases, J shed 0 bases, and the junction held 8 bases outside the gene matches. The CDR3 has 15 residues. Looked up from germline, CDR1 is MNHNS and CDR2 is SASEGT. The CDR3 sequence is CASGSGGLGSYEQYF. CDR3 coding DNA: TGTGCCAGCGGAAGCGGGGGGCTCGGCTCCTACGAGCAGTACTTC.

This clone appeared a single time. The chain couples TRBV25-1 to TRBJ1-1; 12 nucleotides align to TRBD1. Trimming took 4 bases from V and 1 from J; bases not matched to a gene: 4. The length of the CDR3 is 16 residues. Germline values: CDR1 MGHDK, CDR2 SYGVNS. CDR3 in DNA: TGTGCCAGCAGTGGCCGGGACAGGGGGCGGAACACTGAAGCTTTCTTT. It codes for CASSGRDRGRNTEAFF.

The V and J genes are TRBV2 and TRBJ1-1; D possibly corresponds to TRBD1 (6 bases). Trimming took off 7 bases at V and 11 bases at J, with 14 bases between the two ends. This CDR3 has 11 residues. Germline lookup yields CDR1 SNHLY and CDR2 FYNNEI. CDR3 DNA: TGTGCCAGCATAGACAGGTTGTATGCTTTCTTT. Translation: CASIDRLYAFF.

The chain couples TRBV6-5 to TRBJ2-1; 8 bases fit TRBD2. V shed 4 bases, J shed 7 bases, and the junction held 12 bases outside the gene matches. There are 16 residues in the CDR3. Germline V gives CDR1 MNHEY, CDR2 SVGAGI. CDR3 sequence reads: CASSFLSGGPQNEQFF. The CDR3 DNA is TGTGCCAGCAGTTTCTTAAGCGGGGGCCCACAAAATGAGCAGTTCTTC.

This chain joins TRBV25-1 and TRBJ1-4, with D possibly TRBD1 on 6 matching bases. Trimming took off 6 bases at V and 7 bases at J, with 21 bases between the two ends. Germline V lookup: CDR1 MGHDK, CDR2 SYGVNS. The CDR3 covers 16 residues. CDR3 in amino acids: CASSRGRGSFGEKLFF. The DNA for the CDR3 is TGTGCCAGCAGCCGCGGGAGGGGGAGTTTCGGTGAAAAACTGTTTTTT.